One T cell receptor beta chain is described in this entry. This entry comes from a study of control samples from healthy donors and cancer patients. Sequencing used immunoSEQ multiplex PCR; TCRdb keeps in-frame clones, though not all of them. The sample lists about 140,000 clones; 92% were seen once. V was trimmed by 8 bases and J by 5 bases, leaving 15 bases between them. This CDR3 contains 13 residues. In germline, CDR1 is SNHLY, CDR2 FYNNEI. The receptor comes from a man aged 25 to 40 in good health. The sequencing input was blood. The chain carries TRBV2 and TRBJ1-2; weak D call: TRBD1 (5 bases). The chain's CDR3 is CASAGTVGYGYTF. CDR3 DNA: TGTGCCAGCGCCGGGACCGTCGGTTATGGCTACACCTTC. Full variable domain (remainder filled in from reference TRBV2 and TRBJ1-2): EPEVTQTPSHQVTQMGQEVILRCVPISNHLYFYWYRQILGQKVEFLVSFYNNEISEKSEIFDDQFSVERPDGSNFTLKIRSTKLEDSAMYFCASAGTVGYGYTFGSGTRLTVV.